Shown below are 17 T cell receptor beta chains from a single sample sequenced in a study of PD-L1 blockade in urothelial cancer (dated by TCRdb to the late 2010s). Library prep was done by the immunoSEQ multiplex PCR assay. Entries here come from immuneACCESS through TCRdb and include only in-frame sequences with V and J called. Some clones fail to appear in such tables; in the studies checked, an unresolved V gene covers under half of the shortfall, and the cause of the remainder is unknown. This sample comprises about 88,000 clones, 90% to 95% of them detected only once. Clones ranked in the top ten supply roughly a tenth of the sample. The sample here was PBMCs, taken around atezolizumab (anti-PD-L1) treatment. Every receptor here comes from a man aged 55 to 70 with urothelial cancer.

This chain connects TRBV7-8 to TRBJ2-7, with 14 bases matching TRBD2. Trimming at V came to 4 bases and at J to 5 bases, leaving 4 bases not matched to a gene. Germline V CDR1 and CDR2: SGHVS, FQNEAQ. The CDR3 consists of 15 residues. CDR3 region: CASSSPGLAGDEQYF. For the CDR3, the DNA is TGTGCCAGCAGCTCTCCGGGACTAGCGGGAGACGAGCAGTACTTC.

The V and J genes are TRBV2 and TRBJ1-2; TRBD1 matches at 8 bases. V trimming: 7 bases; J trimming: 0 bases; junction bases outside the gene matches: 7. Germline CDR1 and CDR2: SNHLY and FYNNEI. CDR3 size: 15 residues. CDR3: CASTRTGISNYGYTF. DNA for the CDR3: TGTGCCAGCACTCGGACAGGGATCTCTAACTATGGCTACACCTTC.

CDR3 in amino acids: CASSTTSGHYEQYF. The CDR3 region has the DNA TGTGCCAGCAGCACGACTAGCGGACACTACGAGCAGTACTTC. This chain uses TRBV7-2 with TRBJ2-7; the match to TRBD2 covers 9 bases. This CDR3 is 14 amino acids long. Germline V gene lookup returns CDR1 SGHTA and CDR2 FQGNSA. The V and J ends lost 5 bases and 3 bases, in that order; junction bases with no gene match: 5. Based on the CDR3 plus reference TRBV7-2 and TRBJ2-7, the full variable domain is GAGVSQSPSNKVTEKGKDVELRCDPISGHTALYWYRQSLGQGLEFLIYFQGNSAPDKSGLPSDRFSAERTGGSVSTLTIQRTQQEDSAVYLCASSTTSGHYEQYFGPGTRLTVT.

This chain connects TRBV6-5 to TRBJ1-4, with D maybe TRBD1 (5 bases). The germline V and J ends were trimmed by 6 bases and 8 bases, with 13 bases remaining between them. Per germline, CDR1 MNHEY and CDR2 SVGAGI. The CDR3 sequence is 13 residues long. This CDR3 reads CASRRQGGEKLFF. In DNA, the CDR3 is TGTGCCAGCAGAAGGCAGGGAGGCGAAAAACTGTTTTTT.

This chain connects TRBV5-1 to TRBJ2-1; D is unclear. The CDR3 has 14 amino acids. CDR1 SGHRS and CDR2 YFSETQ come from the germline V gene. Trimming removed 0 bases at V and 4 bases at J, with 8 bases between. The CDR3 bases are TGCGCCAGCAGCTTGGGTTCGCGTTACAATGAGCAGTTCTTC. Its protein is CASSLGSRYNEQFF.

The genes are TRBV5-8 and TRBJ2-3; tentative D call: TRBD2 (5 bases). Trimming took 4 bases from V and 0 from J, leaving 12 bases between them. Germline CDR1 reads SGHTS; CDR2 reads YDEGEE. This CDR3 comprises 15 residues. The DNA for the CDR3 is TGTGCCAGCAGCCGACGACTACTTAGCACAGATACGCAGTATTTT. It specifies CASSRRLLSTDTQYF. Full variable domain (rest looked up from reference TRBV5-8 and TRBJ2-3): EAGVTQSPTHLIKTRGQQATLRCSPISGHTSVYWYQQALGLGLQFLLWYDEGEERNRGNFPPRFSGRQFPNYSSELNVNALELEDSALYLCASSRRLLSTDTQYFGPGTRLTVL.

The rearrangement uses TRBV2 and TRBJ2-3; D ambiguous. There are 16 residues in the CDR3. Trimming left V 3 bases short and J 7 bases short, with 20 bases between. In germline, CDR1 is SNHLY, CDR2 FYNNEI. The CDR3 region has the DNA TGTGCCAGCAGTGAGCTTAGGAGAGGTATTACACATACGCAGTATTTT. Translation gives CASSELRRGITHTQYF.

V usage is TRBV19 and J usage is TRBJ1-1; a weak D match, TRBD1 (6 bases). The germline CDR1 and CDR2 sequences are LNHDA and SQIVND (reference sequence). This CDR3 spans 16 amino acids. Deletions cut 5 bases from V and 5 bases from J, with 21 bases between. CDR3 DNA: TGTGCCAGTAGTTCCAACGAACAGGGTTGGGGAACTGAAGCTTTCTTT. Translated: CASSSNEQGWGTEAFF.

The chain uses TRBV4-1 and TRBJ1-1, with a possible D match to TRBD1 (5 bases). V dropped 4 bases and J dropped 4 bases, with 16 bases sitting between them. Germline V gene sequence: CDR1 MGHRA, CDR2 YSYEKL. The CDR3 has 15 amino acids. The CDR3 DNA follows: TGCGCCAGCAGCCCCAAGATTCAGGGTGCCACTGAAGCTTTCTTT. Its translation: CASSPKIQGATEAFF.

The chain joins TRBV7-2 to TRBJ2-2; a weak D match, TRBD2 (6 bases). V lost 5 bases, J lost 3 bases, and 13 bases lay in between. The CDR3 contains 15 residues. Germline CDR1 SGHTA, CDR2 FQGNSA. The CDR3: CASSPKRAHTGELFF. DNA of the CDR3: TGTGCCAGCAGCCCTAAGCGGGCACACACCGGGGAGCTGTTTTTT.

The genes are TRBV5-1 and TRBJ2-7; the match to TRBD1 covers 7 bases. The CDR3 length is 13 residues. V lost 5 bases, J lost 7 bases, and 9 bases stayed unmatched. The germline CDR1 and CDR2 sequences are SGHRS and YFSETQ. This CDR3 reads CASRLTGDGEQYF. The CDR3 nucleotides are TGCGCCAGCAGACTAACAGGGGACGGGGAGCAGTACTTC.

The rearrangement joins TRBV29-1 to TRBJ2-7, with 11 bases fitting TRBD1. With 6 bases clipped from V and 4 bases from J, the junction kept 8 bases outside the gene matches. The germline V gene encodes CDR1 SQVTM and CDR2 ANQGSEA. The CDR3 is made up of 14 amino acids. The CDR3 sequence is CSVLSDRGLYEQYF. The CDR3 coding sequence is TGCAGCGTACTCTCGGACAGGGGGCTTTACGAGCAGTACTTC.

V and J are TRBV5-1 and TRBJ2-5; 9 nucleotides agree with TRBD2. Germline trimming cut 3 bases from V and 5 bases from J; bases unmatched to any gene: 8. The CDR3 extends over 15 amino acids. Germline-derived CDR1 and CDR2 are SGHRS and YFSETQ. DNA of the CDR3: TGCGCCAGCAGCTCCAGGGGTCTAGCGGGGGAGACCCAGTACTTC. It translates to CASSSRGLAGETQYF. The whole variable domain, remainder taken from reference TRBV5-1 and TRBJ2-5, is KAGVTQTPRYLIKTRGQQVTLSCSPISGHRSVSWYQQTPGQGLQFLFEYFSETQRNKGNFPGRFSGRQFSNSRSEMNVSTLELGDSALYLCASSSRGLAGETQYFGPGTRLLVL.

This chain links TRBV19 with TRBJ2-7; TRBD1 matches 10 bases. Germline CDR1 LNHDA, CDR2 SQIVND (reference sequence). With V trimmed by 3 bases and J by 3 bases, 8 bases remained unmatched. The CDR3 runs to 16 residues. CDR3 amino acids: CASSIPLGQGNYEQYF. The CDR3 DNA reads TGTGCCAGTAGTATTCCTTTGGGACAGGGGAACTACGAGCAGTACTTC.

The CDR3 sequence: CAWSPYRNGNYGYTF. The CDR3 nucleotides read TGTGCCTGGAGTCCTTACAGGAATGGTAACTATGGCTACACCTTC. The rearrangement joins TRBV30 to TRBJ1-2, with a possible D match to TRBD1 (5 bases). The CDR3 runs to 15 residues. From germline, CDR1 is GTSNPN and CDR2 SVGIG (reference sequence). Trimming stripped 2 bases from V and 1 base from J, with 14 bases between.

This clone was counted between two and nine times. The J gene is TRBJ2-7, the V gene TRBV9, with 10 bases that match TRBD1. The CDR3 length is 15 residues. V was clipped by 0 bases and J by 7 bases; unmatched bases: 7. Per the germline V gene, CDR1 is SGDLS and CDR2 is YYNGEE. This CDR3 is CASSVGTGGSWEQYF. As DNA, the CDR3 is TGTGCCAGCAGCGTAGGGACAGGGGGGTCGTGGGAGCAGTACTTC.

This chain uses TRBV2 with TRBJ2-2; 10 bases match TRBD1. V shed 3 bases and J 8 bases; nucleotides not matched to a gene: 6. The CDR3 loop spans 15 amino acids. Germline CDR1 and CDR2: SNHLY and FYNNEI. The DNA of the CDR3 is TGTGCCAGCAGTGAGGGACAGGGGCTTACGGGGGAGCTGTTTTTT. This translates into CASSEGQGLTGELFF. Using reference TRBV2 and TRBJ2-2 for the parts outside the CDR3, the full variable domain is EPEVTQTPSHQVTQMGQEVILRCVPISNHLYFYWYRQILGQKVEFLVSFYNNEISEKSEIFDDQFSVERPDGSNFTLKIRSTKLEDSAMYFCASSEGQGLTGELFFGEGSRLTVL.